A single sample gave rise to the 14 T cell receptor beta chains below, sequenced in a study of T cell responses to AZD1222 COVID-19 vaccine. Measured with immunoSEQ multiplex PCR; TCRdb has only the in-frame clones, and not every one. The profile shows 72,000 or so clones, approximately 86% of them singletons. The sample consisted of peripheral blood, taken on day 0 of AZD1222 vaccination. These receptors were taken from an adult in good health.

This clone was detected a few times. The CDR3 region is CASRTGTTNEQFF. Written as DNA, the CDR3 is TGTGCCAGCAGGACCGGGACAACCAATGAGCAGTTCTTC. This chain links TRBV27 with TRBJ2-1; perhaps TRBD1 as D (6 bases). The CDR3 runs 13 residues. Germline CDR1 reads MNHEY; CDR2 reads SMNVEV (reference sequence). V was trimmed by 6 bases and J by 6 bases, leaving 12 bases between them.

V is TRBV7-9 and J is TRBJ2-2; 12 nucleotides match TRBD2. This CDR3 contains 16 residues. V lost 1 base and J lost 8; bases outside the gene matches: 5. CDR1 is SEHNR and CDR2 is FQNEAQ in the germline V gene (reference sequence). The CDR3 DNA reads TGTGCCAGCAGCTTAGGACTAGCGGGAGTATCTGGGGAGCTGTTTTTT. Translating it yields CASSLGLAGVSGELFF. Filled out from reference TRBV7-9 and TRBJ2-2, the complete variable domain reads DTGVSQNPRHKITKRGQNVTFRCDPISEHNRLYWYRQTLGQGPEFLTYFQNEAQLEKSRLLSDRFSAERPKGSFSTLEIQRTEQGDSAMYLCASSLGLAGVSGELFFGEGSRLTVL.

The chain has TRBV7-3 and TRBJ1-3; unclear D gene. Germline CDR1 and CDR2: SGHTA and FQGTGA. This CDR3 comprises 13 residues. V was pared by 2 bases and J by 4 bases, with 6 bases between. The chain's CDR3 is CASSLFQGNTIYF. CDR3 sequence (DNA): TGTGCCAGCAGCTTATTCCAGGGAAACACCATATATTTT.

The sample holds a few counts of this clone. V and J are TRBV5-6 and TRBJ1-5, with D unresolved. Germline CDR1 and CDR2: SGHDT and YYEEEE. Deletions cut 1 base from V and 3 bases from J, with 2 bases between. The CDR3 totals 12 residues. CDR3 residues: CASSLPNQPQHF. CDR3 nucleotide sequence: TGTGCCAGCAGCTTGCCCAATCAGCCCCAGCATTTT.

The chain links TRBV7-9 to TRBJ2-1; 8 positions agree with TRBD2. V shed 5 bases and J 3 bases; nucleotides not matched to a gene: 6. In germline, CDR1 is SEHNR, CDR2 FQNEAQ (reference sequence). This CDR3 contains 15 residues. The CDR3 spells CASSQTSGVYNEQFF. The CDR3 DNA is TGTGCCAGCAGCCAAACTAGCGGAGTCTACAATGAGCAGTTCTTC. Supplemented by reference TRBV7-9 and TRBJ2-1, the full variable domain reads DTGVSQNPRHKITKRGQNVTFRCDPISEHNRLYWYRQTLGQGPEFLTYFQNEAQLEKSRLLSDRFSAERPKGSFSTLEIQRTEQGDSAMYLCASSQTSGVYNEQFFGPGTRLTVL.

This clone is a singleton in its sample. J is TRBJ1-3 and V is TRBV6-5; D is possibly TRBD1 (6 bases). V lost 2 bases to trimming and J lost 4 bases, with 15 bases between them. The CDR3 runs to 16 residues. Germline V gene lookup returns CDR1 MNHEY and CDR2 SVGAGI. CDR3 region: CASSYPTGAGGNTIYF. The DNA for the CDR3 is TGTGCCAGCAGTTACCCGACAGGCGCGGGGGGAAACACCATATATTTT.

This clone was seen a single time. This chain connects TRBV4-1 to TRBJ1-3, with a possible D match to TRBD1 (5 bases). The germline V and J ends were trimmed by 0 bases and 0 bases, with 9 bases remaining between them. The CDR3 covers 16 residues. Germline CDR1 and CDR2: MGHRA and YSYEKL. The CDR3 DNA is TGCGCCAGCAGCCAAGAGGGGACGCTCTCTGGAAACACCATATATTTT. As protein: CASSQEGTLSGNTIYF.

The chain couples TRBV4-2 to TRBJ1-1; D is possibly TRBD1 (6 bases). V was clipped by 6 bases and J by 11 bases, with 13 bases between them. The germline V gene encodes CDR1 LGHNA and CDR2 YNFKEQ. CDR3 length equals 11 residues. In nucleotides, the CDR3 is TGTGCCAGCAGTCGGGGGGGCCCCGCTTTCTTT. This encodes CASSRGGPAFF.

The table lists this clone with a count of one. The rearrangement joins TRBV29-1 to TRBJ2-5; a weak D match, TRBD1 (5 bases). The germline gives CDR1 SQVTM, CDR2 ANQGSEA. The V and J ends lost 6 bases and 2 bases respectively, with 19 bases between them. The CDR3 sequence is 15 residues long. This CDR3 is CSVPRVAGIQETQYF. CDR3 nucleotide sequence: TGCAGCGTACCCAGGGTAGCCGGTATTCAAGAGACCCAGTACTTC.

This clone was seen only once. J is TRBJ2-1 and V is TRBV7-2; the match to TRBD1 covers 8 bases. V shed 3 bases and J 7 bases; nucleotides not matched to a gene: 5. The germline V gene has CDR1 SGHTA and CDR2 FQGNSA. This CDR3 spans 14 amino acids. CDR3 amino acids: CASSFATGANEQFF. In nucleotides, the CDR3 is TGTGCCAGCAGCTTTGCGACAGGGGCGAATGAGCAGTTCTTC. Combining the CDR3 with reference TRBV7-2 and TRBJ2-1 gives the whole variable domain GAGVSQSPSNKVTEKGKDVELRCDPISGHTALYWYRQSLGQGLEFLIYFQGNSAPDKSGLPSDRFSAERTGGSVSTLTIQRTQQEDSAVYLCASSFATGANEQFFGPGTRLTVL.

CDR3 residues: CASSREGGGYEQYF. In nucleotides, the CDR3 is TGTGCCAGCTCCCGAGAGGGCGGGGGATACGAGCAGTACTTC. The V and J genes are TRBV18 and TRBJ2-7; 7 positions agree with TRBD2. V dropped 6 bases and J dropped 4; count of bases not matched to a gene: 9. This CDR3 has 14 amino acids. Per germline, CDR1 KGHSH and CDR2 LQKENI. Combining the CDR3 with reference TRBV18 and TRBJ2-7 gives the whole variable domain NAGVMQNPRHLVRRRGQEARLRCSPMKGHSHVYWYRQLPEEGLKFMVYLQKENIIDESGMPKERFSAEFPKEGPSILRIQQVVRGDSAAYFCASSREGGGYEQYFGPGTRLTVT.

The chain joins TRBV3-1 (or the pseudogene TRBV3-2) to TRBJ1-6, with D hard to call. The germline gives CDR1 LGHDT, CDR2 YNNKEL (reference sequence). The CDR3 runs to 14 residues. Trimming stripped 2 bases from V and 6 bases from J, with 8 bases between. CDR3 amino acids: CASSQQDVNSPLHF. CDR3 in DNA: TGTGCCAGCAGCCAACAGGACGTTAATTCACCCCTCCACTTT.

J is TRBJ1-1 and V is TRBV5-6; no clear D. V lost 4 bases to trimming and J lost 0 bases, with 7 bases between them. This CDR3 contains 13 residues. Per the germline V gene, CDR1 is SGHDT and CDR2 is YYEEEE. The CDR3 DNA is TGTGCCAGCAGCCAGACACTGAACACTGAAGCTTTCTTT. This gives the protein CASSQTLNTEAFF.

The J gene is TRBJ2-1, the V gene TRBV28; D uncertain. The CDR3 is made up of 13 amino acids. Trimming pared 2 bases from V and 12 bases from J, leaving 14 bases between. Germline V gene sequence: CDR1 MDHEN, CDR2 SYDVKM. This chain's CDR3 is CASSLPTAQLQFF. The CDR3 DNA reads TGTGCCAGCAGTTTACCCACGGCCCAGTTGCAGTTCTTC.